The clone carrying this T cell receptor (beta chain) was picked up many times. The junction shows a germline mismatch at one end, possibly a read error. From the germline J gene comes the end of the CDR3, since the read stops 3 residues before it. Donors gave about 5 to 8.5 ml heparinized peripheral whole blood. The germline V gene encodes CDR1 LGHNA and CDR2 YNFKEQ. The CDR3 runs to 15 residues. The sample is drawn from a study of T cell clonality in common variable immunodeficiency. CVID and control samples used equivalent genomic DNA input. The assay was immunoSEQ multiplex PCR, and TCRdb's table has in-frame clones only and misses some. Altogether about 52,000 clones were found in the sample, and no singletons occur.

Sample: peripheral blood mononuclear cells. This clonotype was sampled from a person aged 18 to 75 in good health. The chain has TRBV4-2 and TRBJ2-3; D may be TRBD1 (5 bases). The CDR3 sequence is CASSLGRQGLDTQYF. CDR3 DNA (partial): TGCGCCAGCAGCCTCGGTCGGCAGGGTCTGGATACG.